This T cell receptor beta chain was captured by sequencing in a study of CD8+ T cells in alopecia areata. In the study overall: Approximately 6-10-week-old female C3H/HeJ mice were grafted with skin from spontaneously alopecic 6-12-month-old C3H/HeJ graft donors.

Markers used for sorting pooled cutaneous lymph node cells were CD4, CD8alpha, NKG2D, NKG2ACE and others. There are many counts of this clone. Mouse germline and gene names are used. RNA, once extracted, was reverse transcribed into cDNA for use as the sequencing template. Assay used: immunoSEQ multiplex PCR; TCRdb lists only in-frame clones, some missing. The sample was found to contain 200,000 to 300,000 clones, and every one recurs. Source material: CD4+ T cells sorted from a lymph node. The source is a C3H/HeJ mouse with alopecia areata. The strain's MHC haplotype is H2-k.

CDR3 sequence reads: CTCSADLWGGDEQYF. The CDR3 bases that were read are TGCACCTGCAGTGCAGATCTCTGGGGGGGCGAT. V gene TRBV1 combines with J gene TRBJ2-7, with 10 nucleotides matching TRBD2. The read ends 4 residues before the CDR3 terminus; that terminus is restored from the germline J gene. Per the germline V gene, CDR1 is NSQYPW and CDR2 is LRSPGD (reference sequence). The CDR3 runs 15 residues.